This T cell receptor beta chain stems from a study of blood T cell repertoires in COVID-19. Study-wide background: COVID-19 samples collected from the United States, Italy and Spain covered acute and convalescent phases.

The method was immunoSEQ multiplex PCR; TCRdb's version includes in-frame clones alone and lacks a portion of them. The sample holds 300,000 to 350,000 clones, around 88% seen once. V was pared by 2 bases and J by 7 bases, with 20 bases between. The CDR3 is 16 amino acids. Per the germline V gene, CDR1 is WSHSY and CDR2 is SAAADI. The sample was peripheral blood. This rearrangement joins TRBV10-2 to TRBJ1-2; D perhaps matches TRBD1 (5 bases). The receptor was isolated from a woman aged 30 to 39 with COVID-19, enrolled during active disease. This CDR3 is CASSEAPRWTPPGYTF. The DNA for the CDR3 is TGCGCCAGCAGTGAGGCCCCCCGTTGGACACCTCCTGGCTACACCTTC.